These T cell receptor beta chains were read from a single sample in a study of vaccination effects on CD4 cells after COVID-19. Sequencing used immunoSEQ multiplex PCR; TCRdb keeps in-frame clones, though not all of them. The sample consists of 25,000 to 35,000 clones, approximately 79% of them appearing once. Their recognized antigens are unknown. Specimen: CD4+ T cells from PBMCs cultured with SARS-CoV-2 spike peptides, collected after COVID-19 vaccination. Source of these receptors: a human donor who received a COVID-19 vaccine. Some clones in this sample may be carry-over from other donors' samples. The CDR3 runs from the conserved cysteine through the conserved F or W. The D gene is left open where the match is weak. Not all rows give a size; the values are once, few, many and, for expanded clones, a class.

d_gene | abundance | j_gene | v_gene | CDR3aa | CDR3nt
NA | NA | TRBJ1-1 | TRBV3-1/TRBV3-2 | CASSQRQGSTEAFF | TGTGCCAGCAGCCAACGGCAGGGGAGCACTGAAGCTTTCTTT
TRBD2 | NA | TRBJ2-5 | TRBV24-1 | CATSDRGLAGSPLQETQYF | TGTGCCACCAGTGATCGCGGACTAGCGGGGAGCCCACTCCAAGAGACCCAGTACTTC
NA | NA | TRBJ1-5 | TRBV10-3 | CAISEAGRGQPQHF | TGTGCCATCAGTGAGGCGGGACGGGGTCAGCCCCAGCATTTT
TRBD1 | NA | TRBJ1-4 | TRBV7-9 | CASSFTGGIEKLFF | TGTGCCAGCAGCTTTACAGGGGGCATTGAAAAACTGTTTTTT
NA | once | TRBJ1-6 | TRBV4-1 | CASSPWGLTSPLHF | TGCGCCAGCAGCCCTTGGGGGCTGACTTCACCCCTCCACTTT
NA | NA | TRBJ2-6 | TRBV5-5 | CASSTGISGANVLTF | TGTGCCAGCAGTACAGGTATCTCTGGGGCCAACGTCCTGACTTTC
TRBD1 | NA | TRBJ1-1 | TRBV5-4 | CASSRTGGENTEAFF | TGTGCCAGCAGCCGGACAGGGGGCGAGAACACTGAAGCTTTCTTT
NA | NA | TRBJ1-5 | TRBV10-3 | CATSASNQPQHF | TGTGCCACCTCAGCTAGCAATCAGCCCCAGCATTTT
NA | NA | TRBJ1-4 | TRBV7-9 | CASSLPGQLRKLFF | TGTGCCAGCAGCTTGCCCGGACAACTCCGAAAACTGTTTTTT
NA | few | TRBJ2-1 | TRBV4-1 | CASSQDAAPHSYNEQFF | TGCGCCAGCAGCCAAGATGCGGCTCCCCACTCCTACAATGAGCAGTTCTTC
TRBD1 | NA | TRBJ1-4 | TRBV28 | CASRGQGVIVEKLFF | TGTGCCAGCAGAGGACAGGGAGTTATAGTTGAAAAACTGTTTTTT
TRBD1 | NA | TRBJ1-2 | TRBV2 | CASSRGQGGLYGYTF | TGTGCCAGCAGCCGGGGACAGGGGGGCCTCTATGGCTACACCTTC
TRBD2 | NA | TRBJ2-4 | TRBV5-1 | CASSLVGGENIQYF | TGCGCCAGCAGCTTGGTTGGGGGGGAGAACATTCAGTACTTC
TRBD1 | NA | TRBJ2-2 | TRBV18 | CASSLQGSTGELFF | TGTGCCAGCTCACTACAGGGGAGCACCGGGGAGCTGTTTTTT
NA | NA | TRBJ2-5 | TRBV14 | CASSHNPFETQYF | TGTGCCAGCAGCCATAACCCCTTTGAGACCCAGTACTTC
TRBD2 | NA | TRBJ2-1 | TRBV18 | CASSRTGLAGASSSYNEQFF | TGTGCCAGCTCACGGACGGGACTAGCGGGGGCCTCGAGCTCCTACAATGAGCAGTTCTTC
NA | once | TRBJ1-1 | TRBV5-4 | CASSLRTANTEAFF | TGTGCCAGCAGCTTAAGGACGGCGAACACTGAAGCTTTCTTT
NA | NA | TRBJ1-3 | TRBV2 | CASTGTGNTIYF | TGTGCCAGTACAGGGACGGGAAACACCATATATTTT
TRBD1 | few | TRBJ2-2 | TRBV2 | CASRLSTGGSGELFF | TGTGCCAGCAGACTCTCGACAGGGGGGTCCGGGGAGCTGTTTTTT
TRBD1 | NA | TRBJ1-4 | TRBV5-1 | CASSLSPTGSAEKLFF | TGCGCCAGCAGCTTATCACCGACAGGGTCGGCTGAAAAACTGTTTTTT
NA | NA | TRBJ1-5 | TRBV24-1 | CATSDSGKSQHF | TGTGCCACCAGTGACAGTGGTAAGTCCCAGCATTTT
TRBD1 | medium-sized | TRBJ1-5 | TRBV2 | CASTHGTGGRPQHF | TGTGCCAGCACCCACGGGACAGGGGGAAGGCCCCAGCATTTT
NA | NA | TRBJ2-3 | TRBV7-8 | CASAEARDTQYF | TGTGCCAGCGCGGAGGCACGAGATACGCAGTATTTT
NA | NA | TRBJ1-2 | TRBV5-8 | CASSLGGYYGYTF | TGTGCCAGCAGCTTGGGGGGCTACTATGGCTACACCTTC
NA | NA | TRBJ1-4 | TRBV3-1/TRBV3-2 | CASSQDLAVLNEKLFF | TGTGCCAGCAGCCAAGATTTAGCAGTACTGAATGAAAAACTGTTTTTT
NA | NA | TRBJ1-1 | TRBV5-6 | CASSFQLGNTEAFF | TGTGCCAGCAGCTTCCAGTTAGGGAACACTGAAGCTTTCTTT
NA | NA | TRBJ2-3 | TRBV28 | CASSLPLSTDTQYF | TGTGCCAGCAGTTTGCCCCTTAGCACAGATACGCAGTATTTT
NA | NA | TRBJ1-2 | TRBV28 | CASSLGGARGYTF | TGTGCCAGCAGTTTGGGGGGGGCGCGGGGCTACACCTTC
TRBD1 | NA | TRBJ1-3 | TRBV4-3 | CASSRYTGDSGNTIYF | TGCGCCAGCAGCCGATATACAGGGGATTCTGGAAACACCATATATTTT
NA | NA | TRBJ1-1 | TRBV5-1 | CASRQVGGTEAFF | TGCGCCAGCAGACAGGTGGGAGGCACTGAAGCTTTCTTT
NA | NA | TRBJ2-5 | TRBV2 | CASTPTRDPRETQYF | TGTGCCAGCACTCCAACCCGGGACCCCAGAGAGACCCAGTACTTC
NA | NA | TRBJ2-3 | TRBV30 | CAWGYTDTQYF | TGTGCCTGGGGGTACACAGATACGCAGTATTTT
NA | NA | TRBJ1-2 | TRBV5-1 | CASTLGGVNYGYTF | TGCGCCAGCACTTTAGGAGGAGTTAACTATGGCTACACCTTC
NA | NA | TRBJ1-1 | TRBV7-2 | CASSRGPPFGGARTEAFF | TGTGCCAGCAGCCGGGGACCCCCTTTCGGCGGGGCGCGGACTGAAGCTTTCTTT
TRBD1 | once | TRBJ1-2 | TRBV11-2 | CASSETGGNYGYTF | TGTGCCAGCAGCGAGACAGGGGGCAACTATGGCTACACCTTC
NA | NA | TRBJ1-3 | TRBV18 | CASSPGDRPSGNTIYF | TGTGCCAGCTCACCAGGAGACAGGCCCTCTGGAAACACCATATATTTT
TRBD1 | NA | TRBJ2-5 | TRBV2 | CASSEARQGVWTQYF | TGTGCCAGCAGTGAAGCGAGACAGGGGGTTTGGACCCAGTACTTC
NA | NA | TRBJ1-2 | TRBV29-1 | CGKGRGRYTF | TGCGGGAAGGGCAGGGGTCGCTACACCTTC
NA | NA | TRBJ1-2 | TRBV9 | CASSVGADYGYTF | TGTGCCAGCAGCGTAGGGGCAGACTATGGCTACACCTTC
NA | NA | TRBJ2-5 | TRBV21-1 | CASSKAPQGLLGQETQYF | TGTGCCAGCAGCAAAGCTCCACAGGGATTACTGGGGCAAGAGACCCAGTACTTC
NA | NA | TRBJ1-1 | TRBV6-5 | CASSYSLDSRPQAFF | TGTGCCAGCAGTTACTCCTTAGACAGTCGGCCGCAAGCTTTCTTT
NA | NA | TRBJ1-6 | TRBV7-6 | CASSSQGNSPLHF | TGTGCCAGCAGCTCTCAGGGGAATTCACCCCTCCACTTT
NA | NA | TRBJ2-6 | TRBV11-2 | CASSLDGVWGSGANVLTF | TGTGCCAGCAGCTTAGATGGAGTCTGGGGCTCTGGGGCCAACGTCCTGACTTTC
TRBD2 | NA | TRBJ2-3 | TRBV9 | CASTRLAGITDTQYF | TGTGCCAGCACTAGACTAGCGGGGATAACAGATACGCAGTATTTT
NA | once | TRBJ1-1 | TRBV6-1 | CASSEIAGSLSEAFF | TGTGCCAGCAGTGAAATCGCAGGGAGTCTTTCTGAAGCTTTCTTT
TRBD2 | once | TRBJ2-1 | TRBV4-1 | CASSRLAGGSSYNEQFF | TGCGCCAGCAGCCGCCTAGCGGGGGGCAGCTCCTACAATGAGCAGTTCTTC
NA | NA | TRBJ2-2 | TRBV7-2 | CASSPREFLTGELFF | TGTGCCAGCAGCCCGCGGGAATTCCTGACCGGGGAGCTGTTTTTT
NA | NA | TRBJ1-1 | TRBV6-5 | CASRVAGQITEAFF | TGTGCCAGCAGAGTGGCGGGACAAATCACTGAAGCTTTCTTT
TRBD1 | NA | TRBJ2-3 | TRBV19 | CASIDRGTGGTADTQYF | TGTGCCAGTATCGACAGAGGGACAGGGGGTACCGCAGATACGCAGTATTTT
TRBD1 | once | TRBJ2-5 | TRBV18 | CASSPRGDRLETQYF | TGTGCCAGCTCACCGCGTGGGGACAGGCTAGAGACCCAGTACTTC
NA | NA | TRBJ2-1 | TRBV7-9 | CASSLGGDEQFF | TGTGCCAGCAGCTTAGGGGGGGATGAGCAGTTCTTC
TRBD1 | NA | TRBJ1-6 | TRBV30 | CAWKGQGVSPLHF | TGTGCCTGGAAGGGCCAGGGGGTTTCACCCCTCCACTTT
TRBD1 | NA | TRBJ1-1 | TRBV2 | CASSLRGITEAFF | TGTGCCAGCAGTCTCAGGGGGATCACTGAAGCTTTCTTT
NA | NA | TRBJ1-5 | TRBV19 | CASSPSPGFSNQPQHF | TGTGCCAGTAGTCCCAGCCCAGGGTTTAGCAATCAGCCCCAGCATTTT
TRBD1 | once | TRBJ1-2 | TRBV19 | CASSIGQGVDYTF | TGTGCCAGTAGTATCGGACAGGGGGTCGACTACACCTTC
NA | NA | TRBJ2-4 | TRBV6-6 | CASSRTELAKNIQYF | TGTGCCAGCAGTCGGACAGAGCTAGCCAAAAACATTCAGTACTTC
NA | NA | TRBJ1-1 | TRBV9 | CASSVGGVVVNTEAFF | TGTGCCAGCAGCGTAGGGGGGGTAGTAGTTAACACTGAAGCTTTCTTT
NA | NA | TRBJ2-1 | TRBV19 | CASSIRGNEQFF | TGTGCCAGTAGTATCCGGGGGAATGAGCAGTTCTTC
NA | NA | TRBJ1-2 | TRBV4-1 | CASSQVYRSDYGYTF | TGCGCCAGCAGCCAAGTATATCGGTCGGACTATGGCTACACCTTC
NA | NA | TRBJ2-5 | TRBV4-1 | CASSLYRDGETQYF | TGCGCCAGCAGTCTTTACAGGGATGGAGAGACCCAGTACTTC